The sequence of this TCR beta chain was determined in a study of cytomegalovirus exposure and HLA in healthy donors. In the study overall: Approximately 80 million unique TCRs, all from HLA-typed donors, were included in an early release of the data.

V was pared by 6 bases and J by 2 bases, with 10 bases between. In germline, CDR1 is MNHNS, CDR2 SASEGT. This CDR3 contains 13 residues. Vbeta (60) and Jbeta (13) primers were used in the PCR. Measured with immunoSEQ multiplex PCR; TCRdb has only the in-frame clones, and not every one. The data contain 120,000 to 150,000 clones, 80% of them singletons. Study-wide findings and caveats: Likely technical artifact: a cluster of highly shared sequence variants.

Turning to this clone: Its matching antigen is unknown.

The sample comprised PBMCs. The clonotype was recovered from a male donor in good health and CMV-seronegative. The chain employs TRBV6-1 and TRBJ1-1, with D perhaps TRBD1 (5 bases). In DNA form, the CDR3 reads TGTGCCAGCAGGGGGGGGGTAAACACTGAAGCTTTCTTT. Encoded protein: CASRGGVNTEAFF.